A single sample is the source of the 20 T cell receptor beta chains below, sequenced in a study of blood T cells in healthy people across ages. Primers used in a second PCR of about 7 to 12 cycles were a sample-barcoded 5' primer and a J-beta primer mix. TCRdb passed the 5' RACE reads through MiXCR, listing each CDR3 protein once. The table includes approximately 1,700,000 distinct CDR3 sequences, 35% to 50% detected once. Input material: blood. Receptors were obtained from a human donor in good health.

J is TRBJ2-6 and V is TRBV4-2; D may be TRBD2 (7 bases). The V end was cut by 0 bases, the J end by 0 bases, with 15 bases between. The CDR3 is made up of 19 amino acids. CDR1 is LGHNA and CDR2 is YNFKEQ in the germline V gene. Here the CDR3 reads CASSQDNRGAGSGANVLTF. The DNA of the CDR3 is TGTGCCAGCAGCCAAGATAATCGGGGGGCCGGCTCTGGGGCCAACGTCCTGACTTTC.

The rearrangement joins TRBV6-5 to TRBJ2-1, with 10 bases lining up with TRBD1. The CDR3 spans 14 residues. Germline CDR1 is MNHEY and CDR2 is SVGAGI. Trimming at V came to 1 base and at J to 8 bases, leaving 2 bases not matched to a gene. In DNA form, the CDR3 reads TGTGCCAGCAGTTACTGGACAGGGGGGGATGAGCAGTTCTTC. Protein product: CASSYWTGGDEQFF.

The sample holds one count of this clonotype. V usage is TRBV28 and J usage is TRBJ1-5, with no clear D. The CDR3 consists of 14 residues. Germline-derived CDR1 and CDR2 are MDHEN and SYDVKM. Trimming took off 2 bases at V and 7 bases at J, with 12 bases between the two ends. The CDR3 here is CASSLGQDGQPQHF. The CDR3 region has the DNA TGTGCCAGCAGTTTAGGTCAGGACGGACAGCCCCAGCATTTT.

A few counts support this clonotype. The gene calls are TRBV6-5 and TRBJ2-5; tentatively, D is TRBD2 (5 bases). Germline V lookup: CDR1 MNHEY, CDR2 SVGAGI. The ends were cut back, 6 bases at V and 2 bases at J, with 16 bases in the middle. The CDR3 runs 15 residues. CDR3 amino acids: CASRYVLEGQETQYF. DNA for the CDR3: TGTGCCAGCAGATACGTTCTTGAGGGACAAGAGACCCAGTACTTC.

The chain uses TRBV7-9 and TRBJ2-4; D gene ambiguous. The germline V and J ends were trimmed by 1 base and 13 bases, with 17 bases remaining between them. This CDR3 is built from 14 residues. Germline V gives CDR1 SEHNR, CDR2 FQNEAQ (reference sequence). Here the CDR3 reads CASSLETFGNNQYF. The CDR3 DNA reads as TGTGCCAGCAGCTTAGAGACCTTCGGCAATAACCAGTACTTC.

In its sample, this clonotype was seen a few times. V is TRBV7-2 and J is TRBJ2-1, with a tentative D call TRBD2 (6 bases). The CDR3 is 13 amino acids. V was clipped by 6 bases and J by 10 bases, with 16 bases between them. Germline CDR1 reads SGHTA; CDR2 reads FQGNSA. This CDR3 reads CASSLRMGGEQFF. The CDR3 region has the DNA TGTGCCAGCAGTCTGCGTATGGGAGGCGAGCAGTTCTTC.

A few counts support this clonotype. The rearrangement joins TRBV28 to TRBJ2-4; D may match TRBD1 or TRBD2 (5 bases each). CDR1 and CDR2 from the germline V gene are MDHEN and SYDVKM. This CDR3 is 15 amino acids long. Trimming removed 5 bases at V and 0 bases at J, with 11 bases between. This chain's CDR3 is CASSRGSLAKNIQYF. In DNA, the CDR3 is TGTGCCAGCAGTCGGGGCTCCCTAGCCAAAAACATTCAGTACTTC.

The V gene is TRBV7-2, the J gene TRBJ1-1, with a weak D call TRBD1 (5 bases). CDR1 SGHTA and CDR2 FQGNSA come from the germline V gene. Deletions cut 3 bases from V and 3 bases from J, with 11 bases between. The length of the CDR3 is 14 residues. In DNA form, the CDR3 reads TGTGCCAGCAGCTTCAAGGCGGGGGACACTGAAGCTTTCTTT. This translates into CASSFKAGDTEAFF.

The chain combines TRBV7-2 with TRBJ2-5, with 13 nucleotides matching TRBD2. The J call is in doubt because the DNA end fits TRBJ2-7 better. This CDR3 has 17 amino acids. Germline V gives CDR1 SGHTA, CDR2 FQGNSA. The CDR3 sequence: CASSFFFGTSGVNEQYF. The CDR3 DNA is TGTGCCAGCAGCTTTTTTTTTGGGACTAGCGGGGTTAACGAGCAGTACTTC.

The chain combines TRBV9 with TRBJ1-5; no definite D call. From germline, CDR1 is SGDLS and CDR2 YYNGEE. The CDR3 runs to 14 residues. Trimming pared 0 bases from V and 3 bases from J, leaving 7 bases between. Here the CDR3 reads CASSVDGVNQPQHF. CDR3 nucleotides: TGTGCCAGCAGCGTAGACGGGGTCAATCAGCCCCAGCATTTT.

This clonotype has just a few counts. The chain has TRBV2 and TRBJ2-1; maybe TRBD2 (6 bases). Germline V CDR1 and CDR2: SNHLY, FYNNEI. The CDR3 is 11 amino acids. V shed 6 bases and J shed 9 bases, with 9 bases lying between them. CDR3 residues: CASRPTSEQFF. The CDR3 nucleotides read TGTGCCAGCAGACCGACTAGTGAGCAGTTCTTC.

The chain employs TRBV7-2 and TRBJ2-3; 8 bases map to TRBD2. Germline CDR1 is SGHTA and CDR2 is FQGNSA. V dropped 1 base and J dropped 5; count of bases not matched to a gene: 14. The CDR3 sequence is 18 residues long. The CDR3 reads CASSLEELGGTSGDTQYF. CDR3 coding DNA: TGTGCCAGCAGCTTAGAAGAACTGGGGGGGACTAGTGGAGATACGCAGTATTTT.

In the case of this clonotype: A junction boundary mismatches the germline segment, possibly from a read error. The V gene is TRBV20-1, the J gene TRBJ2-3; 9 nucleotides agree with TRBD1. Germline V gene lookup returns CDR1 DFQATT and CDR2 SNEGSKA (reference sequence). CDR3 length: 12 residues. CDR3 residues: CSANDRGNTQYF. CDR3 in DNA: TGTAGTGCTAATGACAGGGGGAATACGCAGTATTTT.

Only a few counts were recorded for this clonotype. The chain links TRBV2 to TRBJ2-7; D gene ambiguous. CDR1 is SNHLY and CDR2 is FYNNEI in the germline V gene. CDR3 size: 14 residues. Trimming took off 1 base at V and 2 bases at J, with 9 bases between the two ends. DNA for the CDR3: TGTGCCAGCAGTGAAGAAAGAGCAGCCTACGAGCAGTACTTC. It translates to CASSEERAAYEQYF.

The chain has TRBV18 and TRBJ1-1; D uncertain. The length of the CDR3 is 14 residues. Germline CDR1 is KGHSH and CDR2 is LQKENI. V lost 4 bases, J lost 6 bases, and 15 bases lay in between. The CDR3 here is CASSLGWQVAEAFF. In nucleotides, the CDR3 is TGTGCCAGCTCACTGGGATGGCAGGTCGCTGAAGCTTTCTTT.

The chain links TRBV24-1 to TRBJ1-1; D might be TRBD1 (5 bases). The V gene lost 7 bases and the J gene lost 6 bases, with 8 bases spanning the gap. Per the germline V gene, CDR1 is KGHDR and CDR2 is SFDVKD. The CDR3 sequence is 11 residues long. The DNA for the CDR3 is TGTGCCACCAGAGGACATGCTGAAGCTTTCTTT. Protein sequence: CATRGHAEAFF.

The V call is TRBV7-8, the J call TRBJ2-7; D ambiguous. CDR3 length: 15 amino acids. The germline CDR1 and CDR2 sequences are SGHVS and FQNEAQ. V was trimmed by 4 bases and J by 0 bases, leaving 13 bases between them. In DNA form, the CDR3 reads TGTGCCAGCAGCTATAATCCGAGGAGCTCCTACGAGCAGTACTTC. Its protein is CASSYNPRSSYEQYF. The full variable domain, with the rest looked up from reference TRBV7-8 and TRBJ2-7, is GAGVSQSPRYKVAKRGQDVALRCDPISGHVSLFWYQQALGQGPEFLTYFQNEAQLDKSGLPSDRFFAERPEGSVSTLKIQRTQQEDSAVYLCASSYNPRSSYEQYFGPGTRLTVT.

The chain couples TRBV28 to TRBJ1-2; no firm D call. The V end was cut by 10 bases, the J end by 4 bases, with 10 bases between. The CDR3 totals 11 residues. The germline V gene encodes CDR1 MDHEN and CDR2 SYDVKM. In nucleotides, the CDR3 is TGTGCCACCAGGAGAGCCTATGGCTACACCTTC. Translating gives CATRRAYGYTF.

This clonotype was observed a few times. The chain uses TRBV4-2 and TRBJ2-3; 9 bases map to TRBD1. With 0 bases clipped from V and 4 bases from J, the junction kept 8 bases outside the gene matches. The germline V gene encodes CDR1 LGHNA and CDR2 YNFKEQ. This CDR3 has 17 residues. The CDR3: CASSQDKTGGEADTQYF. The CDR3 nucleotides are TGTGCCAGCAGCCAAGACAAGACAGGGGGTGAGGCAGATACGCAGTATTTT.

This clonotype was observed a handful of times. The CDR3 DNA sequence: TGTGCCAGCAGCCAAACGTACACTGAAGCTTTCTTT. It is translated as CASSQTYTEAFF. The chain carries TRBV28 and TRBJ1-1; the D is unclear. V was clipped by 6 bases and J by 3 bases, with 8 bases between them. The V gene's germline CDR1 is MDHEN and CDR2 SYDVKM. This CDR3 is built from 12 residues. Full variable domain (rest looked up from reference TRBV28 and TRBJ1-1): DVKVTQSSRYLVKRTGEKVFLECVQDMDHENMFWYRQDPGLGLRLIYFSYDVKMKEKGDIPEGYSVSREKKERFSLILESASTNQTSMYLCASSQTYTEAFFGQGTRLTVV.